The sequence of this TCR beta chain was determined in a study of T cells in Graves' hyperthyroidism and ophthalmopathy. CDR1 is MDHEN and CDR2 is SYDVKM in the germline V gene. The CDR3 contains 17 residues. The V end lost 5 bases, the J end lost 3 bases, and 23 bases lay between the germline ends. Graves' hyperthyroidism is called stable when ophthalmopathy does not progress within 18 months. Approximately 10 ml of fresh peripheral blood supplied the PBMCs. This clonotype was observed many times. Its target is unknown. Authors of the study amplified TCR beta CDR3 regions from RNA transcripts. A first-round RT-PCR of the TCR CDR3 used the HTBI primer set. Using its own MiXCR run on the multiplex PCR reads, TCRdb lists one record per CDR3 protein. This table has some 400,000 distinct CDR3 sequences, 14% appearing once. Regarding the study as a whole: Researchers found most expanded thyroid clonotypes above 0.001 in blood as well. The model predicted ophthalmopathy a median 6.5 months before onset.

This TCR derives from a woman aged 60-75 years with Graves' hyperthyroidism. Source material: blood. The genes are TRBV28 and TRBJ2-7; the D gene is possibly TRBD2 (7 bases). The CDR3 DNA follows: TGTGCCAGCAGTCAAGCTGGGGGCGGCGGGAGTTTCTACGAGCAGTACTTC. Protein product: CASSQAGGGGSFYEQYF.